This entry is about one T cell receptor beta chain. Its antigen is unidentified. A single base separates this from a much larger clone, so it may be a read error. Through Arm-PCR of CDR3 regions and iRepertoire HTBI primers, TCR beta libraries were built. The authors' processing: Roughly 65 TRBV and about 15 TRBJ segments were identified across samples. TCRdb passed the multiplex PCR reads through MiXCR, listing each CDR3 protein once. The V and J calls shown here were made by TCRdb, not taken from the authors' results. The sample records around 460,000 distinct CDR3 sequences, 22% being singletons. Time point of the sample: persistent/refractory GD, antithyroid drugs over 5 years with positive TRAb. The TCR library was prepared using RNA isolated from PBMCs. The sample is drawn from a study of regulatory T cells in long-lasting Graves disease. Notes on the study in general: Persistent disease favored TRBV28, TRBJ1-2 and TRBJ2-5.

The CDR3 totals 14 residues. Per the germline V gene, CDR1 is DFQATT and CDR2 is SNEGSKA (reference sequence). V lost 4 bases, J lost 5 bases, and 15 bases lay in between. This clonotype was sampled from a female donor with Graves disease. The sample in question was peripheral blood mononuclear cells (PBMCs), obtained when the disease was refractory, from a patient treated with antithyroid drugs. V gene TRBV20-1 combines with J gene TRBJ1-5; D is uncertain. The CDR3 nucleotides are TGCAGTGCTATCCAGGACGAGACGTATCAGCCCCAGCATTTT. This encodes CSAIQDETYQPQHF.